The entry below describes one T cell receptor beta chain. This clone's antigen is unknown. The sample holds no much larger clone one base away, and base qualities are not on file. These data come from a study of T-cell memory formation after mild COVID-19 (dated by TCRdb to the early 2020s). Regarding the study in general: TCR sequence clusters from the two donors were largely donor specific. In a couple of donors, T-cell clones that expanded and contracted after mild COVID-19 were followed by sequencing TCRalpha and TCRbeta repertoires longitudinally. Two young, previously healthy adult volunteers made up the cohort, one male and one female.

Instrument used: Illumina NovaSeq 6000. TCRalpha and TCRbeta cDNA libraries were built by 5'RACE with constant-segment primers, adding sample barcodes and unique molecular identifiers. Trizol reagent was used to extract RNA from every sample. Amplification of the libraries took two PCR steps, and the second step added a second sample barcode plus Illumina TruSeq adapters. Sequencing of libraries was performed on an Illumina NovaSeq with 2 x 150 bp paired-end reads. The authors' analysis ran thus. The reads were demultiplexed and collapsed into UMI-guided consensus sequences using migec v1.2.7. Using mixcr v2.1.11, the UMI consensuses were aligned to TRA and TRB V and J templates and assembled into clonotypes. Clonotypes were classified as expanded or contracted when called significant by both edgeR and NoisET, with noise models trained on biological replicates. For edgeR calls, the thresholds were a false discovery rate-adjusted p below 0.01 and a log2 fold-change of 1. As an exploratory analysis of dynamics, PCA with hierarchical clustering was applied to max-normalized trajectories of the 1000 most abundant clonotypes. The CD4 or CD8 phenotype of responding clones was assigned using the separately sequenced CD4+ and CD8+ repertoires. TCRdb trimmed the raw reads at Q25, called clones with MiXCR and kept productive beta chains. Rows with a matching CDR3 protein are joined into one entry that keeps the most common DNA and genes. TCRdb, rather than the study authors, made the V and J calls. In all, the sample holds 27,000 or so distinct CDR3 sequences, and about 8% of those were seen once. Less than 15% of the sample is in the top ten clones.

What the study reported, not specific to this receptor: Clones that contracted from day 15 to 85 showed balanced CD4/CD8 phenotypes, whereas a second wave of clones that expanded from day 15 to 37 leaned towards CD4+. Only a couple of mild cases were covered by the study, and larger cohorts that include severe cases with pre-infection samples were considered necessary. Contracting CD4+ clones turned up mainly in the CM and EM memory subsets, whereas EMRA was where CD8+ clones were enriched. Some responding clones were detected in pre-infection memory, which suggested that pre-existing cross-reactive memory T cells had joined the SARS-CoV-2 response. SARS-CoV-2 specificity was not confirmed for the second-wave clones peaking on day 37.

Including the terminal cysteine and phenylalanine, the CDR3 comprises 11 residues. Just CDR3 DNA is preserved here, 33 bases in frame from base 1. V ends up 10 bases short and J 7 bases short, with an unmatched junction base count of 4. PBMCs were isolated by Ficoll-Paque density gradient centrifugation. The source is an adult woman who had mild COVID-19 (a few samples of this study predate the infection). The sample titles of this study are shuffled in the database, so cell type and time point are left out; the donor was told from shared clones. Sequencing input: PBMCs or a T cell subset sorted from them (not recorded which). The chain joins TRBV12-3 or TRBV12-4 to TRBJ2-1, and TRBD2 aligns with 7 junction nucleotides. The bases read TGTGCCATCTGGGGGGGGAATGAGCAGTTCTTC. This yields the protein CAIWGGNEQFF.